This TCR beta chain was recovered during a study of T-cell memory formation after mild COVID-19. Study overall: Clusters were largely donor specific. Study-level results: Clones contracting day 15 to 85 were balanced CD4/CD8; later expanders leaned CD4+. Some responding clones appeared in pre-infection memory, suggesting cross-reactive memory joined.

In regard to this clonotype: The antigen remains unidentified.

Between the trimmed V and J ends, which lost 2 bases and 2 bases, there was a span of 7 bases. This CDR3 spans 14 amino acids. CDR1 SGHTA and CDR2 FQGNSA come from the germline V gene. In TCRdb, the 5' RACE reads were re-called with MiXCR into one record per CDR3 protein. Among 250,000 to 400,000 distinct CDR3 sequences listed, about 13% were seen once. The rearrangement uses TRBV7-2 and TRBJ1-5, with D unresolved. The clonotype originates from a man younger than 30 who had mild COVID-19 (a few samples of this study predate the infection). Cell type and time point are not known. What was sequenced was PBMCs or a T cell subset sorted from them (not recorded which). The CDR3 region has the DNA TGTGCCAGCAGCTTAAACGGTCGCAATCAGCCCCAGCATTTT. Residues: CASSLNGRNQPQHF.